These 27 T cell receptor beta chains were all obtained from the same sample, sequenced in a study of T cells in Graves' hyperthyroidism and ophthalmopathy. Researchers amplified the TCR beta CDR3 regions from RNA transcripts. With the HTBI primer set, the TCR CDR3 went through a first round of RT-PCR. TCRdb re-analysed the multiplex PCR reads in MiXCR, keeping a single row per CDR3 protein. Among around 720,000 distinct CDR3 sequences listed, over 35% were seen once. Source material: blood. The origin of the receptors is a woman in her 40s with Graves' hyperthyroidism.

CDR3 DNA sequence: TGTGCCATCAGTTATCACCTCACCCGGGGGGCTGAAGAGACCCAGTACTTC. As protein: CAISYHLTRGAEETQYF. J is TRBJ2-5 and V is TRBV10-3; a possible D gene is TRBD2 (7 bases). The CDR3 is made up of 17 amino acids. Trimming left V 5 bases short and J 3 bases short, with 22 bases between. Germline V lookup: CDR1 ENHRY, CDR2 SYGVKD.

This clonotype appeared a few times. The chain uses TRBV12-3 or TRBV12-4 and TRBJ1-4; 7 bases agree with TRBD1. This CDR3 is built from 14 residues. The J segment lost 8 bases and the V segment lost 4 bases, leaving 7 bases of the junction unmatched. CDR3 sequence (DNA): TGTGCCAGCAGTTCGGGACAGCCAAGCGAAAAACTGTTTTTT. Residues: CASSSGQPSEKLFF.

This clonotype was detected many times. V usage is TRBV12-5 and J usage is TRBJ2-5; 8 bases match TRBD2. There are 13 residues in the CDR3. V shed 3 bases, J shed 4 bases, and the junction held 1 base outside the gene matches. Germline loops: CDR1 LGHNT, CDR2 FRNRAP. CDR3 DNA sequence: TGTGCTAGTGGTTTCGGGGGGGGAGAGACCCAGTACTTC. This translates into CASGFGGGETQYF.

V gene TRBV5-5 combines with J gene TRBJ1-1; 8 bases are a match to TRBD1. CDR1 is SGHKS, CDR2 YYEKEE, per germline (reference sequence). V was clipped by 5 bases and J by 3 bases; unmatched bases: 12. The CDR3 is 16 residues long. CDR3 coding DNA: TGTGCCAGCAGGACCGGGCAGGGGGCAAGGGACACTGAAGCTTTCTTT. Protein sequence: CASRTGQGARDTEAFF.

CDR3 DNA: TGTGCCAGCAGCCTAGGAGGACTCAGGGGGCGGAACACTGAAGCTTTCTTT. It encodes CASSLGGLRGRNTEAFF. The V gene is TRBV7-9, the J gene TRBJ1-1, with 8 bases that match TRBD1. This CDR3 has 17 residues. V lost 5 bases and J lost 1; bases outside the gene matches: 12. Germline V CDR1 and CDR2: SEHNR, FQNEAQ (reference sequence).

This clonotype showed up many times. The V and J genes are TRBV19 and TRBJ1-4; D not resolved. Trimming stripped 3 bases from V and 3 bases from J, with 11 bases between. The CDR3 consists of 15 residues. The germline V gene has CDR1 LNHDA and CDR2 SQIVND (reference sequence). The CDR3 DNA reads as TGTGCCAGTAGTATTGCACGTGGAGCTAATGAAAAACTGTTTTTT. Protein sequence: CASSIARGANEKLFF.

This clonotype appeared many times. The chain recombines TRBV15 with TRBJ2-7; D unclear. The CDR3 totals 15 residues. Germline loops: CDR1 LNHNV, CDR2 YYDKDF (reference sequence). V lost 4 bases and J lost 4, with 17 bases in between. CDR3 amino acids: CATSKNAAPAYEQYF. The DNA for the CDR3 is TGTGCCACCAGCAAGAACGCCGCGCCGGCATACGAGCAGTACTTC.

This clonotype was recorded at least ten times. This chain uses TRBV4-2 with TRBJ2-7, with 7 bases that match TRBD2. The CDR3 has 16 amino acids. V lost 0 bases, J lost 2 bases, and 7 bases stayed unmatched. CDR1 is LGHNA, CDR2 YNFKEQ, per germline. For the CDR3, the DNA is TGTGCCAGCAGCCAAGAAGTGGCTAGCGGTCCCTACGAGCAGTACTTC. Protein: CASSQEVASGPYEQYF.

This clonotype was seen ten or more times. J is TRBJ2-7 and V is TRBV7-2; D remains ambiguous. Germline CDR1 is SGHTA and CDR2 is FQGNSA. This CDR3 comprises 12 residues. Trimming removed 3 bases at V and 3 bases at J, with 6 bases between. CDR3 sequence (DNA): TGTGCCAGCAGCTTCTTTGACTACGAGCAGTACTTC. This encodes CASSFFDYEQYF.

This clonotype was found many times. This chain links TRBV7-2 with TRBJ2-5; D unclear. The CDR3 spans 14 residues. Trimming took 1 base from V and 5 from J, leaving 11 bases between them. Germline V gene sequence: CDR1 SGHTA, CDR2 FQGNSA. CDR3 DNA sequence: TGTGCCAGCAGCTTAGGAATAGTCAGTGAGACCCAGTACTTC. It yields the protein CASSLGIVSETQYF.

This clonotype has a count of ten or more. This sequence joins TRBV2 and TRBJ2-7; the D is unclear. Germline assignment: CDR1 SNHLY and CDR2 FYNNEI. The CDR3 contains 13 residues. V was cut by 0 bases and J by 1 base, with 4 bases left in between. DNA for the CDR3: TGTGCCAGCAGTGAAGCGCAATCCTACGAGCAGTACTTC. Its translation is CASSEAQSYEQYF.

This sequence joins TRBV29-1 and TRBJ1-1, with 8 bases aligning to TRBD1. Looked up from germline, CDR1 is SQVTM and CDR2 is ANQGSEA. CDR3 size: 15 residues. V lost 4 bases to trimming and J lost 2 bases; unmatched junction nucleotides: 9. The CDR3 loop reads CSVGRQGPGNTEAFF. CDR3 in DNA: TGCAGCGTTGGACGACAGGGGCCAGGAAACACTGAAGCTTTCTTT.

The V and J genes are TRBV10-3 and TRBJ1-2; D perhaps matches TRBD1 (6 bases). The CDR3 covers 14 residues. V was pared by 4 bases and J by 4 bases, with 13 bases between. Germline loops: CDR1 ENHRY, CDR2 SYGVKD. The DNA of the CDR3 is TGTGCCATCAGTGGGGACAAGGGACTCTATGGCTACACCTTC. Translating it yields CAISGDKGLYGYTF.

The CDR3 DNA is TGTGCCAGCAGTTTCCTGCGGGCCTACGAGCAGTACTTC. Translating gives CASSFLRAYEQYF. The V gene is TRBV6-5, the J gene TRBJ2-7, with D perhaps TRBD2 (5 bases). The length of the CDR3 is 13 residues. Trimming left V 4 bases short and J 2 bases short, with 9 bases between. Germline loops: CDR1 MNHEY, CDR2 SVGAGI.

This clonotype was observed at least ten times. The J gene is TRBJ1-2, the V gene TRBV4-2; D is unresolved. The CDR3 extends over 12 amino acids. The germline CDR1 and CDR2 sequences are LGHNA and YNFKEQ. V lost 1 base to trimming and J lost 10 bases, with 10 bases between them. This CDR3 reads CASSQGNSDYTF. The CDR3 bases are TGTGCCAGCAGCCAAGGCAACAGCGACTACACCTTC.

Comment on this clonotype: One end of the junction fails to match germline, which may point to a read error. The CDR3 loop reads CASIEGTGTYEQYF. In DNA form, the CDR3 reads TGTGCCAGCATTGAAGGGACAGGAACCTACGAGCAGTACTTC. The chain carries TRBV2 and TRBJ2-7; 8 bases match TRBD1. The CDR3 contains 14 residues. Looked up from germline, CDR1 is SNHLY and CDR2 is FYNNEI.

This clonotype was recorded at least ten times. The CDR3 coding sequence is TGTGCCAGCAGCGCGGGCGTTTCGGAGACCCAGTACTTC. It codes for CASSAGVSETQYF. The rearrangement joins TRBV13 to TRBJ2-5; D perhaps matches TRBD2 (5 bases). V was shortened by 5 bases and J by 5 bases, with 12 bases between the two germline ends. This CDR3 comprises 13 residues. In germline, CDR1 is PRHDT, CDR2 FYEKMQ (reference sequence).

The chain links TRBV29-1 to TRBJ1-5, with 8 bases identical to TRBD1. V lost 3 bases to trimming and J lost 14 bases; unmatched junction nucleotides: 9. The V gene's germline CDR1 is SQVTM and CDR2 ANQGSEA. This CDR3 region has 12 residues. CDR3 protein: CSVEDDRGNEHF. The DNA for the CDR3 is TGCAGCGTTGAGGATGACAGGGGCAACGAGCATTTT.

V is TRBV6-1 and J is TRBJ2-7, with TRBD1 as a possible D gene (5 bases). V was trimmed by 9 bases and J by 3 bases, leaving 15 bases between them. Germline CDR1 MNHNS, CDR2 SASEGT. The CDR3 runs 13 residues. CDR3 sequence reads: CASAADSLYEQYF. The DNA for the CDR3 is TGTGCCAGTGCGGCCGACAGCCTCTACGAGCAGTACTTC.

The DNA of the CDR3 is TGTGCCATCGGGGCTGGGGCCAACGTCCTGACTTTC. This gives the protein CAIGAGANVLTF. This chain joins TRBV10-3 and TRBJ2-6; D remains unclear. V lost 8 bases and J 2 bases, leaving 4 bases between the germline ends. CDR3 length equals 12 residues. Germline-derived CDR1 and CDR2 are ENHRY and SYGVKD.

In its sample, this clonotype was seen many times. This chain uses TRBV14 with TRBJ2-2; D ambiguous. V gave up 0 bases and J gave up 7 bases, with 0 bases separating them. The CDR3 covers 11 residues. Germline V gene data show CDR1 as SGHDN and CDR2 as FVKESK. This CDR3 is CASSQDGELFF. The DNA of the CDR3 is TGTGCCAGCAGCCAAGACGGGGAGCTGTTTTTT.

Ten or more counts support this clonotype. This rearrangement joins TRBV6-6 to TRBJ2-5; weak D call: TRBD1 (6 bases). Looked up from germline, CDR1 is MNHNY and CDR2 is SVGAGI (reference sequence). V was cut by 5 bases and J by 5 bases, with 15 bases left in between. The CDR3 covers 14 residues. The CDR3: CASSDQGGHETQYF. CDR3 in DNA: TGTGCCAGCAGTGACCAAGGGGGTCATGAGACCCAGTACTTC.

The chain carries TRBV29-1 and TRBJ2-1; tentative D call: TRBD2 (5 bases). With 0 bases removed from V and 7 bases from J, the gap between germline ends came to 16 bases. Germline loops: CDR1 SQVTM, CDR2 ANQGSEA. This CDR3 contains 15 residues. CDR3 nucleotides: TGCAGCGTTGAAGATCTTGCGGGCTGGGAAAATGAGCAGTTCTTC. Protein sequence: CSVEDLAGWENEQFF.

J is TRBJ1-5 and V is TRBV7-9; no clear D gene. CDR1 is SEHNR and CDR2 is FQNEAQ in the germline V gene (reference sequence). Trimming shortened V by 7 bases and J by 5 bases, and 9 bases separated the two germline ends. The CDR3 consists of 12 residues. The CDR3 nucleotides read TGTGCCAGCACAAGGACCGATCAGCCCCAGCATTTT. Protein: CASTRTDQPQHF. Together with reference TRBV7-9 and TRBJ1-5, the CDR3 gives the full variable domain: DTGVSQNPRHKITKRGQNVTFRCDPISEHNRLYWYRQTLGQGPEFLTYFQNEAQLEKSRLLSDRFSAERPKGSFSTLEIQRTEQGDSAMYLCASTRTDQPQHFGDGTRLSIL.

This clonotype occurred many times. This chain connects TRBV4-3 to TRBJ2-5, with TRBD1 identical over 10 bases. The J segment lost 5 bases and the V segment lost 0 bases, leaving 3 bases of the junction unmatched. Looked up from germline, CDR1 is LGHNA and CDR2 is YSLEER. The CDR3 consists of 15 residues. The CDR3 DNA is TGCGCCAGCAGCCAAGAGACAGGGGGCTTGGAGACCCAGTACTTC. Its translation is CASSQETGGLETQYF.

This clonotype came up many times. The chain couples TRBV10-3 to TRBJ2-5, with 9 nucleotides matching TRBD2. CDR1 is ENHRY, CDR2 SYGVKD, per germline. The CDR3 covers 15 residues. With V trimmed by 0 bases and J by 5 bases, 4 bases remained unmatched. This CDR3 reads CAISESSGRAETQYF. Written as DNA, the CDR3 is TGTGCCATCAGTGAGTCTAGCGGGAGAGCGGAGACCCAGTACTTC.

This clonotype was seen a few times. V gene TRBV12-3 or TRBV12-4 combines with J gene TRBJ1-2; D ambiguous. The CDR3 runs 13 residues. V was cut by 3 bases and J by 6 bases, with 11 bases left in between. CDR3 in DNA: TGTGCCAGCAGTTTGTTTCTTTCGGATGGCTACACCTTC. Translated, it gives CASSLFLSDGYTF.